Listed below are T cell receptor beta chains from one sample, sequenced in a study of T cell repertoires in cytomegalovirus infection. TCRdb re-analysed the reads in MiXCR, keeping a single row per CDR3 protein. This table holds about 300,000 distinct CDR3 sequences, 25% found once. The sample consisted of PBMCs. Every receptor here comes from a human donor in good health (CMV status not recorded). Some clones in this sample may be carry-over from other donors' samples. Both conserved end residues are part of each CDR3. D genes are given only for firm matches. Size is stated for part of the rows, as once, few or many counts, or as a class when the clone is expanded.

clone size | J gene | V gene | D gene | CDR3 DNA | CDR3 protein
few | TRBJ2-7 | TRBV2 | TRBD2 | TGTGCCAGCAGTGAAGCTGGGACTACCTACGAGCAGTACTTC | CASSEAGTTYEQYF
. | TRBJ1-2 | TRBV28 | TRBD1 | TGTGCCAGCAGTTTGACAGGGAGTTATAACTATGGCTACACCTTC | CASSLTGSYNYGYTF
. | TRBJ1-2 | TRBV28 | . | TGTGCCAGCAGTTTATACCAGGGACTGGGTGGCTACACCTTC | CASSLYQGLGGYTF
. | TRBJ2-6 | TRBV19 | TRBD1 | TGTGCCAGTAGTACCGACAGGGGGCGTGGATCTGGGGCCAACGTCCTGACTTTC | CASSTDRGRGSGANVLTF
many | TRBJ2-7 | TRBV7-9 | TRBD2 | TGTGCCAGCAGCTTCACTAGCGGGTTCTCCTACGAGCAGTACTTC | CASSFTSGFSYEQYF
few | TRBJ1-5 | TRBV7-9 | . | TGTGCCAGCAGCTTGGGGGAAACAAGCAATCAGCCCCAGCATTTT | CASSLGETSNQPQHF
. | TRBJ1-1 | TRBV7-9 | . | TGTGCCAGCAGCCGGGGGGAGCAGAGGAACACTGAAGCTTTCTTT | CASSRGEQRNTEAFF
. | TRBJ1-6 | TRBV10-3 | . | TGTGCCATCAGTGAGTCGACTGGGACACAAGGTTCACCCCTCCACTTT | CAISESTGTQGSPLHF
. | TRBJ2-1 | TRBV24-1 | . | TGTGCCACCAGTGATTTGGTCGATGAGCAGTTCTTC | CATSDLVDEQFF
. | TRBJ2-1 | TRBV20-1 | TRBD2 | TGCAGTGCTAGCCAAGGGACTAGAGGATACAATGAGCAGTTCTTC | CSASQGTRGYNEQFF
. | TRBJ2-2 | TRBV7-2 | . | TGTGCCAGCGGAATACGTGGCGGGATTCCCGGGGAGCTGTTTTTT | CASGIRGGIPGELFF
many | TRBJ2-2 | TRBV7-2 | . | TGTGCCAGCAGCTTATTACCGACGAACACCGGGGAGCTGTTTTTT | CASSLLPTNTGELFF
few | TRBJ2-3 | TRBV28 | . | TGTGCCAGCAGTGGACTACTCAATACGCAGTATTTT | CASSGLLNTQYF
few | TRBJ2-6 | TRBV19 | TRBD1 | TGTGCCAGTAGTACCCCCCTGACAGGGGACGGGGCCAACGTCCTGACTTTC | CASSTPLTGDGANVLTF
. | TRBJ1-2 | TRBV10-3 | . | TGTGCCATCAGACAGGGCGCTAACTATGGCTACACCTTC | CAIRQGANYGYTF
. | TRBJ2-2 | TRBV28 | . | TGTGCCAGCAGCCTTCGGGGGGGCAGGGGGACCGGGGAGCTGTTTTTT | CASSLRGGRGTGELFF
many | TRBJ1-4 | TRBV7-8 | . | TGTGCCAGCAGCTTAGCGTGGCAGGGGCGGGAAAAACTGTTTTTT | CASSLAWQGREKLFF
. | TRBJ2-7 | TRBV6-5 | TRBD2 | TGTGCCAGCAGTTACACCCTGCCGGGGGTTAGCGGGAGCAACGAGCAGTACTTC | CASSYTLPGVSGSNEQYF
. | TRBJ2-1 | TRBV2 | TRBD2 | TGTGCCAGCAGTGAGGGGTTAGCGGGGGTCGGGAATGAGCAGTTCTTC | CASSEGLAGVGNEQFF
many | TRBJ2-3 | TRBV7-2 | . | TGTGCCAGCAGCTTCTCACGCACAGATACGCAGTATTTT | CASSFSRTDTQYF
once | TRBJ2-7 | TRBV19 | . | TGTGCCAGTAGGCGCACAGGGAAAGGACCCTACGAGCAGTACTTC | CASRRTGKGPYEQYF
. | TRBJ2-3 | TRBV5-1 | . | TGCGCCAGCAGCTTCACCCTGGACAGCAGAATAGATACGCAGTATTTT | CASSFTLDSRIDTQYF
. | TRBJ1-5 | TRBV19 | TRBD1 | TGTGCCAGTAGTTCGGCCGGACAGGGGACCCATCAGCCCCAGCATTTT | CASSSAGQGTHQPQHF
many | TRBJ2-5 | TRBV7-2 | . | TGTGCCAGCAGCTTAGGTTTCATGCAACAAGAGACCCAGTACTTC | CASSLGFMQQETQYF
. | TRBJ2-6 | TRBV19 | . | TGTGCCAGTAGTATAGTTAAAGGGGGAGCTGGGGCCAACGTCCTGACTTTC | CASSIVKGGAGANVLTF
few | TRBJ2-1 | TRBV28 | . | TGTGCCACCGTCAGCGGTAATGAGCAGTTCTTC | CATVSGNEQFF
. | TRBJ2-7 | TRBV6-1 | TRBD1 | TGTGCCAGCCAGAGGACAGGGGGCATCTACGAGCAGTACTTC | CASQRTGGIYEQYF
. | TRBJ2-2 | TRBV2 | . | TGTGCCAGCAGTGAAAGCCGGGCGAACACCGGGGAGCTGTTTTTT | CASSESRANTGELFF
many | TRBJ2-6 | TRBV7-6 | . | TGTGCCAGCAGCTCCGATCCCATGCCAGACTCTGGGGCCAACGTCCTGACTTTC | CASSSDPMPDSGANVLTF
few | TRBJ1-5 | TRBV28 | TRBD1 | TGTGCCAGCAGAAAGACAGGGGGCAATCAGCCCCAGCATTTT | CASRKTGGNQPQHF
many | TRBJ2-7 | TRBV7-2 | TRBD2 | TGTGCCAGCAACTATCGGGCGGGGGGAGGGGAGCAGTACTTC | CASNYRAGGGEQYF
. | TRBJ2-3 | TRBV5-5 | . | TGTGCCAGCAGCTTAACAGGTCCCACAAGCACAGATACGCAGTATTTT | CASSLTGPTSTDTQYF